This T cell receptor (beta chain) was profiled in a study of cytomegalovirus exposure and HLA in healthy donors. Study conclusions and caveats: From TCR beta sequences, most subjects' HLA-A and HLA-B alleles were reportedly predicted accurately.

A remark on this clone: Its specificity is unknown.

The PCR had 60 Vbeta and 13 Jbeta primers. Generated by immunoSEQ multiplex PCR, the TCRdb table keeps only in-frame clones and is missing some. The sample comprises 110,000 to 150,000 clones, about 82% of which are singletons, and 3% to 3.5% rests with the top ten. The CDR3 loop spans 14 amino acids. Germline V lookup: CDR1 SGHRS, CDR2 YFSETQ. V lost 4 bases, J lost 4 bases, and 14 bases lay in between. The sequencing input was PBMCs. The source of this sequence is a male donor in good health and CMV-seronegative. V gene TRBV5-1 combines with J gene TRBJ1-2, with D possibly matching TRBD1 (5 bases). The CDR3 spells CASSPQTETYGYTF. The DNA for the CDR3 is TGCGCCAGCAGCCCCCAGACAGAGACCTATGGCTACACCTTC.